Below, 7 T cell receptor beta chains from the same sample are listed, as sequenced in a study of blood T cell repertoires in COVID-19. Libraries were prepared by immunoSEQ multiplex PCR; TCRdb keeps only in-frame clonotypes and omits some of them. There are over 350,000 clones in the sample; over 75% occur only once, and about 0.89% lies in the top ten. The material sequenced was PBMCs or T cells enriched from blood (not recorded which). The receptors were sampled from a woman aged 30 to 39 with acute COVID-19.

The J gene is TRBJ1-5, the V gene TRBV19, with D possibly being TRBD1 (5 bases). Trimming shortened V by 5 bases and J by 0 bases, and 20 bases separated the two germline ends. CDR1 is LNHDA, CDR2 SQIVND, per germline (reference sequence). The CDR3 is 18 amino acids. In DNA, the CDR3 is TGTGCCAGTAGTGCTAAAGACGGGACTTTGGATAGCAATCAGCCCCAGCATTTT. This encodes CASSAKDGTLDSNQPQHF.

This clone has only a few counts. V usage is TRBV12-5 and J usage is TRBJ2-1; 11 bases fit TRBD2. This CDR3 is built from 17 residues. The ends lost 7 bases at V and 2 bases at J; junction bases unmatched: 10. Germline lookup yields CDR1 LGHNT and CDR2 FRNRAP. The CDR3 loop reads CASANPGGLAAYNEQFF. In DNA form, the CDR3 reads TGTGCTAGTGCCAACCCAGGGGGACTAGCGGCCTACAATGAGCAGTTCTTC.

The chain combines TRBV3-1 (or the pseudogene TRBV3-2) with TRBJ2-5; TRBD2 matches 10 bases. CDR3 length: 17 residues. The V segment lost 1 base and the J segment 4 bases; nucleotides outside the gene matches: 9. The V gene's germline CDR1 is LGHDT and CDR2 YNNKEL (reference sequence). The CDR3 loop is CASSQAIGTSETETQYF. Here the CDR3 DNA reads TGTGCCAGCAGCCAAGCCATTGGGACTAGCGAAACAGAGACCCAGTACTTC.

The gene calls are TRBV6-5 and TRBJ2-3; D is uncertain. With 5 bases removed from V and 0 bases from J, the gap between germline ends came to 9 bases. The germline CDR1 and CDR2 sequences are MNHEY and SVGAGI. The CDR3 covers 14 residues. The DNA for the CDR3 is TGTGCCAGCAGTATAGCTTGGAGCACAGATACGCAGTATTTT. Amino acid sequence: CASSIAWSTDTQYF.

The chain combines TRBV14 with TRBJ2-7; possible D gene TRBD2, 5 bases. The CDR3 is 15 amino acids. CDR1 is SGHDN and CDR2 is FVKESK in the germline V gene. Trimming left V 0 bases short and J 0 bases short, with 9 bases between. The CDR3: CASSQDWESSYEQYF. The DNA for the CDR3 is TGTGCCAGCAGCCAAGATTGGGAGAGCTCCTACGAGCAGTACTTC. The full variable domain, its missing parts supplied by reference TRBV14 and TRBJ2-7, is EAGVTQFPSHSVIEKGQTVTLRCDPISGHDNLYWYRRVMGKEIKFLLHFVKESKQDESGMPNNRFLAERTGGTYSTLKVQPAELEDSGVYFCASSQDWESSYEQYFGPGTRLTVT.

This clone was recorded a few times. This chain uses TRBV6-5 with TRBJ2-7, with D unresolved. The V and J ends lost 2 bases and 3 bases respectively, with 11 bases between them. Germline lookup yields CDR1 MNHEY and CDR2 SVGAGI. CDR3 length: 14 residues. CDR3 DNA: TGTGCCAGCAGTTACGCACAGCCCGGCTACGAGCAGTACTTC. This sequence encodes CASSYAQPGYEQYF.

The chain uses TRBV5-1 and TRBJ1-1; D gene ambiguous. From germline, CDR1 is SGHRS and CDR2 YFSETQ. Trimming left V 4 bases short and J 4 bases short, with 14 bases between. CDR3 length equals 14 residues. DNA of the CDR3: TGCGCCAGCAGCGGTCCCCCGAGAGGCACTGAAGCTTTCTTT. Amino acid sequence: CASSGPPRGTEAFF.